Sequencing of this T cell receptor beta chain was carried out in a study of blood T cell repertoires in COVID-19. Germline V gives CDR1 SGDLS, CDR2 YYNGEE. V trimming: 2 bases; J trimming: 6 bases; junction bases outside the gene matches: 1. The length of the CDR3 is 14 residues. Some clones are missing from TCRdb's copy, which holds only in-frame ones; the method was immunoSEQ multiplex PCR. The sample records roughly 160,000 clones, roughly 88% being singletons. Enrolled during active infection, Seattle patients were then followed longitudinally. The genes are TRBV9 and TRBJ2-1; TRBD1 matches 11 bases. The sequence came from a man younger than 35 with COVID-19, enrolled during active disease. The specimen was peripheral blood. CDR3 residues: CASSVGTGGNEQFF. CDR3 coding DNA: TGTGCCAGCAGCGTGGGGACAGGGGGCAATGAGCAGTTCTTC.